This passage covers 30 T cell receptor beta chains from one sample sequenced in a study of T cell responses to AZD1222 COVID-19 vaccine. The method was immunoSEQ multiplex PCR; TCRdb's version includes in-frame clones alone and lacks a portion of them. The data show roughly 67,000 clones, 85% to 90% seen once. The material was peripheral blood, obtained on day 0 of AZD1222 vaccination. These receptors all stem from an adult in good health.

The chain links TRBV5-4 to TRBJ1-2; the D gene is possibly TRBD1 (6 bases). The V gene's germline CDR1 is SGHNT and CDR2 YYREEE (reference sequence). The CDR3 is made up of 14 amino acids. Deletions cut 2 bases from V and 7 bases from J, with 15 bases between. CDR3 sequence (DNA): TGTGCCAGCAGCTTAATTCAGGGGATTGGTGGCTACACCTTC. It specifies CASSLIQGIGGYTF.

V usage is TRBV5-4 and J usage is TRBJ2-7; maybe TRBD1 (6 bases). V lost 1 base and J lost 5, with 16 bases in between. Germline V lookup: CDR1 SGHNT, CDR2 YYREEE (reference sequence). This CDR3 region has 15 residues. The CDR3 DNA is TGTGCCAGCAGCTTGAAACAGGGTAGATTACACGAGCAGTACTTC. It yields the protein CASSLKQGRLHEQYF. Looking up the rest from reference TRBV5-4 and TRBJ2-7 gives the full variable domain: ETGVTQSPTHLIKTRGQQVTLRCSSQSGHNTVSWYQQALGQGPQFIFQYYREEENGRGNFPPRFSGLQFPNYSSELNVNALELDDSALYLCASSLKQGRLHEQYFGPGTRLTVT.

The V gene is TRBV11-2, the J gene TRBJ1-6; D unresolved. Germline CDR1 SGHAT, CDR2 FQNNGV. Deletions cut 3 bases from V and 7 bases from J, with 13 bases between. CDR3 size: 15 residues. The CDR3 region is CASSFVQMTNSPLHF. The CDR3 bases are TGTGCCAGCAGCTTTGTCCAGATGACAAATTCACCCCTCCACTTT.

This clone was seen a few times. The rearrangement links TRBV18 to TRBJ1-2; D is unclear. From germline, CDR1 is KGHSH and CDR2 LQKENI. V lost 4 bases, J lost 8 bases, and 11 bases lay in between. CDR3 length equals 12 residues. The CDR3 coding sequence is TGTGCCAGCTCACGCTCTAACGAGGGCTACACCTTC. Protein product: CASSRSNEGYTF. Supplemented by reference TRBV18 and TRBJ1-2, the full variable domain reads NAGVMQNPRHLVRRRGQEARLRCSPMKGHSHVYWYRQLPEEGLKFMVYLQKENIIDESGMPKERFSAEFPKEGPSILRIQQVVRGDSAAYFCASSRSNEGYTFGSGTRLTVV.

The chain recombines TRBV6-2 or TRBV6-3 with TRBJ1-1; a weak D match, TRBD1 (6 bases). CDR3 length: 14 amino acids. Germline-derived CDR1 and CDR2 are MNHEY and SVGEGT. V lost 2 bases to trimming and J lost 4 bases, with 11 bases between them. The CDR3 protein is CASSYPQGATEAFF. The DNA for the CDR3 is TGTGCCAGCAGTTACCCACAGGGAGCCACTGAAGCTTTCTTT.

The V gene is TRBV10-3, the J gene TRBJ1-1, with no clear D. The CDR3 extends over 12 amino acids. Trimming left V 0 bases short and J 5 bases short, with 4 bases between. Per germline, CDR1 ENHRY and CDR2 SYGVKD. The CDR3 DNA reads TGTGCCATCAGTGAGTCCGGAACTGAAGCTTTCTTT. Protein sequence: CAISESGTEAFF.

V gene TRBV9 combines with J gene TRBJ2-7; no firm D call. The V end was cut by 0 bases, the J end by 5 bases, with 12 bases between. The CDR3 is made up of 14 amino acids. CDR1 and CDR2 from the germline V gene are SGDLS and YYNGEE. The CDR3, as DNA: TGTGCCAGCAGCGTAGGAGACGCAGGCGACGAGCAGTACTTC. Its protein is CASSVGDAGDEQYF.

The genes are TRBV19 and TRBJ2-7; D gene ambiguous. The CDR3 is made up of 14 amino acids. Germline V CDR1 and CDR2: LNHDA, SQIVND (reference sequence). The germline V and J ends were trimmed by 0 bases and 1 base, with 7 bases remaining between them. The CDR3 bases are TGTGCCAGTAGTATAGATCTGGGTTCCTACGAGCAGTACTTC. Encoded protein: CASSIDLGSYEQYF.

The genes are TRBV9 and TRBJ2-1, with D perhaps TRBD1 (6 bases). Germline assignment: CDR1 SGDLS and CDR2 YYNGEE. V lost 0 bases and J 14 bases, leaving 18 bases between the germline ends. The CDR3 has 14 amino acids. The CDR3 sequence is CASSVGPLQGGKFF. The CDR3 nucleotides are TGTGCCAGCAGCGTAGGCCCGTTACAGGGTGGTAAGTTCTTC.

The chain employs TRBV9 and TRBJ2-1, with TRBD1 matching 9 bases. This CDR3 is 17 amino acids long. Germline-derived CDR1 and CDR2 are SGDLS and YYNGEE. V gave up 6 bases and J gave up 10 bases; unmatched junction bases: 20. The CDR3 bases are TGTGCCAGCACTAGGACAGGGGACGGAATAACCAACGGGGAGCAGTTCTTC. Its protein product is CASTRTGDGITNGEQFF.

The chain combines TRBV18 with TRBJ1-1; D is uncertain. CDR3 size: 12 residues. Trimming shortened V by 2 bases and J by 1 base, and 2 bases separated the two germline ends. Germline V CDR1 and CDR2: KGHSH, LQKENI. The CDR3 nucleotides read TGTGCCAGCTCACCAACGAACACTGAAGCTTTCTTT. Translated: CASSPTNTEAFF. The whole variable domain, remainder taken from reference TRBV18 and TRBJ1-1, is NAGVMQNPRHLVRRRGQEARLRCSPMKGHSHVYWYRQLPEEGLKFMVYLQKENIIDESGMPKERFSAEFPKEGPSILRIQQVVRGDSAAYFCASSPTNTEAFFGQGTRLTVV.

V is TRBV11-2 and J is TRBJ2-7; a weak D match, TRBD1 (5 bases). CDR3 size: 13 residues. Germline values: CDR1 SGHAT, CDR2 FQNNGV. V lost 6 bases, J lost 0 bases, and 9 bases lay in between. The CDR3 loop reads CASRATVSYEQYF. DNA of the CDR3: TGTGCCAGCAGGGCGACAGTCTCCTACGAGCAGTACTTC.

This sequence joins TRBV3-1 (or the pseudogene TRBV3-2) and TRBJ2-7; the match to TRBD2 covers 9 bases. Germline assignment: CDR1 LGHDT and CDR2 YNNKEL (reference sequence). The CDR3 spans 14 residues. V lost 3 bases and J lost 2; bases outside the gene matches: 2. The CDR3 nucleotides read TGTGCCAGCAGCCACCTAGCGGGGACCTACGAGCAGTACTTC. It translates to CASSHLAGTYEQYF.

The V gene is TRBV2, the J gene TRBJ1-2; D is uncertain. The V gene's germline CDR1 is SNHLY and CDR2 FYNNEI. The CDR3 totals 12 residues. Trimming left V 6 bases short and J 4 bases short, with 9 bases between. The CDR3 coding sequence is TGTGCCAGCAGCTCTGGGATCTATGGCTACACCTTC. Translation gives CASSSGIYGYTF.

This rearrangement joins TRBV7-2 to TRBJ2-7; D gene ambiguous. The V and J ends lost 3 bases and 2 bases respectively, with 11 bases between them. This CDR3 has 14 residues. Germline values: CDR1 SGHTA, CDR2 FQGNSA. For the CDR3, the DNA is TGTGCCAGCAGCTTTCAAAGGAGAACCTACGAGCAGTACTTC. This sequence encodes CASSFQRRTYEQYF.

The chain links TRBV10-1 to TRBJ2-7; no clear D gene. The V gene lost 6 bases and the J gene lost 2 bases, with 14 bases spanning the gap. Germline CDR1 is WNHNN and CDR2 is SYGVQD (reference sequence). This CDR3 has 14 amino acids. Written as DNA, the CDR3 is TGCGCCAGCAGCACTAAGGGTGTCCCCTACGAGCAGTACTTC. This sequence encodes CASSTKGVPYEQYF.

The CDR3 is CASNPRGGGFPGELFF. CDR3 nucleotides: TGTGCCAGTAACCCGAGGGGGGGCGGTTTCCCCGGGGAGCTGTTTTTT. The chain links TRBV19 to TRBJ2-2, with D perhaps TRBD2 (7 bases). Trimming stripped 7 bases from V and 6 bases from J, with 21 bases between. Per the germline V gene, CDR1 is LNHDA and CDR2 is SQIVND (reference sequence). CDR3 length: 16 amino acids.

The chain combines TRBV20-1 with TRBJ1-2, with D unclear. Trimming removed 1 base at V and 4 bases at J, with 4 bases between. This CDR3 spans 11 amino acids. Per the germline V gene, CDR1 is DFQATT and CDR2 is SNEGSKA (reference sequence). In nucleotides, the CDR3 is TGCAGTGCTAGAGGCCTCTATGGCTACACCTTC. It specifies CSARGLYGYTF.

A single count supports this clone. The chain is built from TRBV27 and TRBJ1-6; D is perhaps TRBD1 (6 bases). Per the germline V gene, CDR1 is MNHEY and CDR2 is SMNVEV (reference sequence). Trimming removed 7 bases from V and 5 bases from J, with 12 bases in between. The CDR3 sequence is 14 residues long. The CDR3 nucleotides are TGTGCCAGCAAACGGGACAACCATAATTCACCCCTCCACTTT. Amino acid sequence: CASKRDNHNSPLHF.

The chain uses TRBV7-2 and TRBJ2-7; 13 positions match TRBD2. V gave up 5 bases and J gave up 3 bases; unmatched junction bases: 4. Germline CDR1 and CDR2: SGHTA and FQGNSA. This CDR3 has 15 amino acids. The CDR3 sequence is CASSPTSGRVYEQYF. CDR3 in DNA: TGTGCCAGCAGCCCAACTAGCGGGAGGGTCTACGAGCAGTACTTC.

CDR3 region: CASSPVVVAQSWANVLTF. The DNA of the CDR3 is TGTGCCAGCAGCCCGGTGGTGGTTGCGCAGTCCTGGGCCAACGTCCTGACTTTC. This chain joins TRBV5-6 and TRBJ2-6; D is ambiguous. The germline V and J ends were trimmed by 4 bases and 5 bases, with 22 bases remaining between them. The length of the CDR3 is 18 residues. Per germline, CDR1 SGHDT and CDR2 YYEEEE.

The chain joins TRBV3-1 (or the pseudogene TRBV3-2) to TRBJ2-2; 13 nucleotides agree with TRBD2. The CDR3 loop spans 19 amino acids. Trimming at V came to 1 base and at J to 0 bases, leaving 5 bases not matched to a gene. CDR1 LGHDT and CDR2 YNNKEL come from the germline V gene (reference sequence). Here the CDR3 reads CASSQGRGTSGTNTGELFF. DNA of the CDR3: TGTGCCAGCAGCCAAGGCAGAGGGACTAGCGGGACGAACACCGGGGAGCTGTTTTTT.

The chain is built from TRBV7-8 and TRBJ1-2; TRBD1 is a possible D gene (5 bases). CDR1 is SGHVS and CDR2 is FQNEAQ in the germline V gene. Trimming shortened V by 0 bases and J by 4 bases, and 6 bases separated the two germline ends. The CDR3 length is 13 residues. The CDR3 nucleotides are TGTGCCAGCAGCTTAGCCACAGGCTATGGCTACACCTTC. It translates to CASSLATGYGYTF.

The CDR3 nucleotides are TGTGCCAGCTCACCCGGACCGAGGGGCGAGGGCTACACCTTC. It yields the protein CASSPGPRGEGYTF. This rearrangement joins TRBV18 to TRBJ1-2, with D possibly TRBD1 on 5 matching bases. Germline lookup yields CDR1 KGHSH and CDR2 LQKENI. This CDR3 region has 14 residues. V was pared by 3 bases and J by 8 bases, with 16 bases between.

This clone turned up a few times. Other DNA sequences from this sample encode an identical CDR3 as well. The chain uses TRBV6-4 and TRBJ2-1; 8 bases align to TRBD2. J lost 6 bases, V lost 5 bases, and 3 bases had no gene match. This CDR3 spans 13 amino acids. Germline V gene lookup returns CDR1 MRHNA and CDR2 SNTAGT. CDR3 sequence reads: CASSSGTSNEQFF. Here the CDR3 DNA reads TGTGCCAGCAGTTCCGGGACTAGCAATGAGCAGTTCTTC.

V and J are TRBV5-8 and TRBJ2-5; D is possibly TRBD2 (6 bases). The CDR3 has 15 residues. V was clipped by 2 bases and J by 5 bases, with 16 bases between them. Germline V gene data show CDR1 as SGHTS and CDR2 as YDEGEE. The CDR3 reads CASSLPGGAGETQYF. CDR3 DNA: TGTGCCAGCAGCTTACCTGGCGGGGCGGGGGAGACCCAGTACTTC.

V is TRBV6-6 and J is TRBJ1-2, with a weak D call TRBD1 (5 bases). The V gene's germline CDR1 is MNHNY and CDR2 SVGAGI (reference sequence). The CDR3 has 12 residues. V was cut by 6 bases and J by 8 bases, with 13 bases left in between. The DNA of the CDR3 is TGTGCCAGCAGCGGTGGGGGTGTCGGCTACACCTTC. It encodes CASSGGGVGYTF.

This chain links TRBV27 with TRBJ2-3; 12 nucleotides agree with TRBD2. The CDR3 loop spans 16 amino acids. CDR1 and CDR2 from the germline V gene are MNHEY and SMNVEV (reference sequence). Trimming removed 3 bases from V and 2 bases from J; junction bases left unmatched: 3. The CDR3 spells CASSFWTSGITDTQYF. The CDR3 bases are TGTGCCAGCAGTTTCTGGACTAGCGGGATCACAGATACGCAGTATTTT.

The chain employs TRBV6-2 or TRBV6-3 and TRBJ1-1, with D unclear. Germline assignment: CDR1 MNHEY and CDR2 SVGEGT. CDR3 length equals 14 residues. Trimming cost V 2 bases and J 7 bases, with 14 bases left between them. CDR3: CASSYGLLGVEAFF. The CDR3 DNA reads as TGTGCCAGCAGTTACGGACTGCTGGGAGTTGAAGCTTTCTTT.

The chain joins TRBV7-9 to TRBJ2-1; TRBD2 might be the D (6 bases). The CDR3 spans 15 residues. Trimming left V 5 bases short and J 5 bases short, with 16 bases between. Germline CDR1 and CDR2: SEHNR and FQNEAQ (reference sequence). CDR3 coding DNA: TGTGCCAGCAGCCCAAATGGGCTAGCGCACAATGAGCAGTTCTTC. It codes for CASSPNGLAHNEQFF. The variable domain in full, with the rest retrieved from reference TRBV7-9 and TRBJ2-1, is DTGVSQNPRHKITKRGQNVTFRCDPISEHNRLYWYRQTLGQGPEFLTYFQNEAQLEKSRLLSDRFSAERPKGSFSTLEIQRTEQGDSAMYLCASSPNGLAHNEQFFGPGTRLTVL.